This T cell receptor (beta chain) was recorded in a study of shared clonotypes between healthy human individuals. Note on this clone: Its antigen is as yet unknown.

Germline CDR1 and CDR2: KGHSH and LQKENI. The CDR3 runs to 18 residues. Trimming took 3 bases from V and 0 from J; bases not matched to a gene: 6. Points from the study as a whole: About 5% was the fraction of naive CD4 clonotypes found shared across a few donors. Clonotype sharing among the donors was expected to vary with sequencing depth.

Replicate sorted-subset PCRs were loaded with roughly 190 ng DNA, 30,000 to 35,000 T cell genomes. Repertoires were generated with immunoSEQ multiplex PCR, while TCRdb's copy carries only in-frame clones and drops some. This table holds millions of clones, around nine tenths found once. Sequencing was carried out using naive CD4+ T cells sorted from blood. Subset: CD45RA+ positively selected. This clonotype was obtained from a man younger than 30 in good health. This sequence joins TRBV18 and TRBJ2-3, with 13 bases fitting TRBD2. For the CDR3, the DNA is TGTGCCAGCTCACCCCTCCCGACTAGCGGGGGGAGCACAGATACGCAGTATTTT. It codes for CASSPLPTSGGSTDTQYF.